The 8 T cell receptor beta chains presented below share a single source sample, sequenced in a study of cytomegalovirus exposure and HLA in healthy donors. With 60 Vbeta and 13 Jbeta primers, the PCR was carried out. Clones were read by immunoSEQ multiplex PCR, and TCRdb kept only the in-frame ones, dropping some. The sample lists some 240,000 clones; 85% to 95% were seen once. The sequencing input was PBMCs. All receptors come from a girl aged 2 to 9 in good health and CMV-seronegative.

The chain recombines TRBV6-5 with TRBJ2-1; 8 positions match TRBD2. CDR1 and CDR2 from the germline V gene are MNHEY and SVGAGI. The V segment lost 6 bases and the J segment 9 bases; nucleotides outside the gene matches: 7. CDR3 size: 13 residues. The CDR3 DNA follows: TGTGCCAGCAGGGGACTAGTACGGGGTGAGCAGTTCTTC. Its protein product is CASRGLVRGEQFF.

J is TRBJ2-1 and V is TRBV19, with 9 bases lining up with TRBD2. This CDR3 is 17 amino acids long. The V and J ends lost 3 bases and 4 bases, in that order; junction bases with no gene match: 10. Germline loops: CDR1 LNHDA, CDR2 SQIVND (reference sequence). This CDR3 is CASSMIAAGGTYNEQFF. In nucleotides, the CDR3 is TGTGCCAGTAGTATGATTGCTGCGGGGGGGACATACAATGAGCAGTTCTTC.

The chain combines TRBV6-1 with TRBJ1-2; a possible D gene is TRBD1 (5 bases). Trimming pared 1 base from V and 8 bases from J, leaving 8 bases between. The CDR3 runs to 12 residues. The germline CDR1 and CDR2 sequences are MNHNS and SASEGT. This CDR3 is CASSEGGFGYTF. The CDR3 DNA sequence: TGTGCCAGCAGTGAAGGGGGCTTCGGCTACACCTTC.

This clone came up once. The genes are TRBV6-5 and TRBJ1-2; no firm D call. Germline lookup yields CDR1 MNHEY and CDR2 SVGAGI. V was clipped by 7 bases and J by 0 bases, with 6 bases between them. The CDR3 length is 12 residues. CDR3 in amino acids: CASKAANYGYTF. The CDR3 DNA reads TGTGCCAGCAAAGCCGCTAACTATGGCTACACCTTC.

The chain links TRBV27 to TRBJ1-2; perhaps TRBD1 as D (6 bases). The germline CDR1 and CDR2 sequences are MNHEY and SMNVEV (reference sequence). The CDR3 is 13 residues long. Trimming pared 0 bases from V and 7 bases from J, leaving 9 bases between. CDR3 in DNA: TGTGCCAGCAGTTTATCGATGGGGGCTGGCTACACCTTC. Amino acid sequence: CASSLSMGAGYTF.

V gene TRBV10-3 combines with J gene TRBJ2-1, with 10 bases matching TRBD1. V shed 6 bases, J shed 5 bases, and the junction held 13 bases outside the gene matches. From germline, CDR1 is ENHRY and CDR2 SYGVKD. The length of the CDR3 is 17 residues. The CDR3 sequence is CAISDSTWGTGDNEQFF. The CDR3 nucleotides are TGTGCCATCAGCGACAGCACGTGGGGGACAGGGGACAATGAGCAGTTCTTC.

This chain uses TRBV6-1 with TRBJ1-1, with 8 nucleotides matching TRBD1. With 7 bases clipped from V and 4 bases from J, the junction kept 8 bases outside the gene matches. Germline loops: CDR1 MNHNS, CDR2 SASEGT. CDR3 length equals 14 residues. This CDR3 is CASNLIDRGTEAFF. DNA of the CDR3: TGTGCCAGCAACCTAATTGACAGGGGCACTGAAGCTTTCTTT.

The rearrangement uses TRBV10-3 and TRBJ2-7; TRBD2 matches 11 bases. V gave up 6 bases and J gave up 3 bases; unmatched junction bases: 4. CDR1 and CDR2 from the germline V gene are ENHRY and SYGVKD. This CDR3 spans 14 amino acids. The CDR3 coding sequence is TGTGCCATCAGCTCCGGGACTAGCGGCTACGAGCAGTACTTC. The encoded protein is CAISSGTSGYEQYF.